These 14 T cell receptor beta chains came from one sample sequenced in a study of siplizumab effects on memory and regulatory T cells. The table came from immunoSEQ multiplex PCR; TCRdb's copy has only in-frame clones and leaves some out. The table records 65,000 to 90,000 clones, 93% of them present only once. The sample taken for sequencing was CD8+ T cells sorted from blood. Receptors originate from a human donor in good health.

The rearrangement uses TRBV28 and TRBJ1-6; D perhaps matches TRBD1 (5 bases). V lost 6 bases and J lost 2, with 14 bases in between. Germline V gene lookup returns CDR1 MDHEN and CDR2 SYDVKM. The CDR3 runs to 16 residues. The chain's CDR3 is CASSRPDSPYNSPLHF. CDR3 coding DNA: TGTGCCAGCAGCCGCCCAGACAGTCCCTATAATTCACCCCTCCACTTT.

This clone was picked up one time. In DNA, the CDR3 is TGTGCCTGGGAGACGAATTCACCCCTCCACTTT. The encoded protein is CAWETNSPLHF. The chain recombines TRBV30 with TRBJ1-6; D is unclear. The CDR3 is 11 residues long. The V gene's germline CDR1 is GTSNPN and CDR2 SVGIG (reference sequence). V lost 5 bases and J 7 bases, leaving 6 bases between the germline ends.

The genes are TRBV6-6 and TRBJ1-1; D might be TRBD1 (5 bases). The V gene lost 2 bases and the J gene lost 0 bases, with 10 bases spanning the gap. The CDR3 is 15 amino acids. Germline CDR1 and CDR2: MNHNY and SVGAGI (reference sequence). CDR3 sequence: CASSYPTDMNTEAFF. The CDR3 DNA reads TGTGCCAGCAGTTACCCGACAGATATGAACACTGAAGCTTTCTTT.

The J gene is TRBJ1-2, the V gene TRBV10-3; perhaps TRBD1 as D (6 bases). CDR3 length: 15 residues. The germline gives CDR1 ENHRY, CDR2 SYGVKD. Trimming shortened V by 8 bases and J by 2 bases, and 18 bases separated the two germline ends. For the CDR3, the DNA is TGTGCCATCGGACCAGGGACATCGGCCAACTATGGCTACACCTTC. Amino acids: CAIGPGTSANYGYTF.

V is TRBV4-2 and J is TRBJ1-1; D call uncertain. Per the germline V gene, CDR1 is LGHNA and CDR2 is YNFKEQ. The germline V and J ends were trimmed by 0 bases and 1 base, with 12 bases remaining between them. The CDR3 is 16 residues long. CDR3: CASSQDLWVQNTEAFF. The CDR3 DNA reads as TGTGCCAGCAGCCAAGATCTTTGGGTACAGAACACTGAAGCTTTCTTT.

The genes are TRBV19 and TRBJ1-6; D possibly corresponds to TRBD1 (6 bases). The V end was cut by 7 bases, the J end by 6 bases, with 13 bases between. The CDR3 loop spans 14 amino acids. Germline lookup yields CDR1 LNHDA and CDR2 SQIVND (reference sequence). The CDR3 is CASTTGLANSPLHF. CDR3 sequence (DNA): TGTGCCAGTACCACAGGGCTTGCTAATTCACCCCTCCACTTT. Full variable domain (outside the CDR3, taken from reference TRBV19 and TRBJ1-6): DGGITQSPKYLFRKEGQNVTLSCEQNLNHDAMYWYRQDPGQGLRLIYYSQIVNDFQKGDIAEGYSVSREKKESFPLTVTSAQKNPTAFYLCASTTGLANSPLHFGNGTRLTVT.

This clone was seen only once. The gene calls are TRBV10-1 and TRBJ2-3, with D perhaps TRBD1 (6 bases). The CDR3 runs 14 residues. Germline V gene lookup returns CDR1 WNHNN and CDR2 SYGVQD (reference sequence). Trimming removed 0 bases at V and 6 bases at J, with 10 bases between. The DNA for the CDR3 is TGCGCCAGCAGTGAGTCGGACAGCAGGGATACGCAGTATTTT. Residues: CASSESDSRDTQYF.

The CDR3 reads CASSSLYGTDMGETQYF. The CDR3 coding sequence is TGTGCCAGCAGTTCCCTCTATGGGACGGACATGGGGGAGACCCAGTACTTC. This chain uses TRBV27 with TRBJ2-5; possibly TRBD1 or TRBD2 for D (5 bases each). CDR1 is MNHEY and CDR2 is SMNVEV in the germline V gene (reference sequence). V lost 4 bases and J 5 bases, leaving 23 bases between the germline ends. This CDR3 has 17 residues.

V and J are TRBV20-1 and TRBJ1-2; tentative D call: TRBD1 (5 bases). Trimming removed 6 bases from V and 5 bases from J, with 10 bases in between. Germline assignment: CDR1 DFQATT and CDR2 SNEGSKA (reference sequence). CDR3 length: 11 residues. The CDR3 DNA reads TGCAGTGCCAGGGTGGTTTATGGCTACACCTTC. Amino acids: CSARVVYGYTF.

The chain has TRBV4-1 and TRBJ1-1; the D is unclear. The germline V gene has CDR1 MGHRA and CDR2 YSYEKL. The CDR3 length is 12 residues. Trimming removed 0 bases from V and 4 bases from J, with 3 bases in between. The CDR3 DNA reads as TGCGCCAGCAGCCAAGATGTCACTGAAGCTTTCTTT. Protein: CASSQDVTEAFF.

This chain joins TRBV5-6 and TRBJ2-5; D is perhaps TRBD1 (6 bases). CDR1 is SGHDT, CDR2 YYEEEE, per germline. With 3 bases removed from V and 3 bases from J, the gap between germline ends came to 15 bases. The CDR3 is 15 residues long. CDR3 coding DNA: TGTGCCAGCAGCTCCCCCGGGACACTCAAAGAGACCCAGTACTTC. Amino acid sequence: CASSSPGTLKETQYF.

This chain joins TRBV6-4 and TRBJ2-3; TRBD2 matches 11 bases. The CDR3 contains 15 residues. V was clipped by 8 bases and J by 2 bases; unmatched bases: 6. CDR1 MRHNA and CDR2 SNTAGT come from the germline V gene. Here the CDR3 reads CASRQTSGDTDTQYF. As DNA, the CDR3 is TGTGCCAGCCGCCAGACTAGCGGGGACACAGATACGCAGTATTTT.

The V call is TRBV9, the J call TRBJ2-5, with a weak D call TRBD2 (7 bases). The germline V gene encodes CDR1 SGDLS and CDR2 YYNGEE. The CDR3 spans 16 residues. V lost 3 bases and J 1 base, leaving 16 bases between the germline ends. CDR3 in amino acids: CASSARGASSQETQYF. CDR3 coding DNA: TGTGCCAGCAGCGCACGGGGGGCCTCATCCCAAGAGACCCAGTACTTC.

The rearrangement joins TRBV25-1 to TRBJ2-1; weak D call: TRBD2 (6 bases). There are 14 residues in the CDR3. V gave up 5 bases and J gave up 14 bases, with 22 bases separating them. Germline assignment: CDR1 MGHDK and CDR2 SYGVNS. This CDR3 is CASSPGLQLVGEFF. Here the CDR3 DNA reads TGTGCCAGCAGTCCGGGACTCCAACTCGTTGGGGAGTTCTTC.